The 31 T cell receptor beta chains in this list originate from one sample, sequenced in a study of CD8 T cells in Susac syndrome (dated by TCRdb to between 2018 and 2021). The method behind the library was the immunoSEQ multiplex PCR assay. RNA was extracted using the RNeasy kit, and roughly 0.5 to 1 microgram was reverse transcribed with random hexamers. The raw public data were reprocessed by TCRdb itself: fastp quality trimming at Q25, MiXCR clonotype calling, in-frame beta chains only. Rows merge per CDR3 protein into single entries with the most common DNA and genes. In this sample the table shows under 150,000 distinct CDR3 sequences, over 75% of which occur a single time. Around 0.49% of the sample goes to the ten largest clones. Sequences were obtained from CD8+ T cells from PBMCs. These receptor sequences come from a human donor with multiple sclerosis.

CDR3 coding DNA: TGTGCCAGCACCCGGGTAGCGGGAGTCTACAATGAGCAGTTCTTC. Amino acids: CASTRVAGVYNEQFF. The rearrangement links TRBV27 to TRBJ2-1, with 9 bases identical to TRBD2. V shed 7 bases and J 3 bases; nucleotides not matched to a gene: 7. Germline V gives CDR1 MNHEY, CDR2 SMNVEV (reference sequence). This CDR3 is 15 amino acids long.

This clonotype was recorded only once. This chain connects TRBV19 to TRBJ2-1, with a possible D match to TRBD1 (6 bases). Trimming shortened V by 5 bases and J by 6 bases, and 11 bases separated the two germline ends. The CDR3 sequence is 13 residues long. Looked up from germline, CDR1 is LNHDA and CDR2 is SQIVND (reference sequence). CDR3 nucleotides: TGTGCCAGTAGTCTACAGGGAACCAATGAGCAGTTCTTC. This gives the protein CASSLQGTNEQFF. Full variable domain (remainder filled in from reference TRBV19 and TRBJ2-1): DGGITQSPKYLFRKEGQNVTLSCEQNLNHDAMYWYRQDPGQGLRLIYYSQIVNDFQKGDIAEGYSVSREKKESFPLTVTSAQKNPTAFYLCASSLQGTNEQFFGPGTRLTVL.

The chain combines TRBV4-2 with TRBJ2-2; D unresolved. This CDR3 spans 16 amino acids. Germline CDR1 and CDR2: LGHNA and YNFKEQ. The V end was cut by 4 bases, the J end by 2 bases, with 14 bases between. The CDR3 loop is CASSPPDQLNTGELFF. DNA of the CDR3: TGTGCCAGCAGCCCCCCGGACCAACTCAACACCGGGGAGCTGTTTTTT.

This clonotype was counted only a few times. V usage is TRBV24-1 and J usage is TRBJ2-1; no reliable D call. The V end was cut by 4 bases, the J end by 0 bases, with 12 bases between. The CDR3 is 16 residues long. CDR1 and CDR2 from the germline V gene are KGHDR and SFDVKD. Here the CDR3 reads CATSDMTHRSYNEQFF. The CDR3 nucleotides are TGTGCCACCAGTGACATGACCCACCGCTCCTACAATGAGCAGTTCTTC.

J is TRBJ2-7 and V is TRBV6-1; TRBD2 is a possible D gene (5 bases). With 1 base removed from V and 2 bases from J, the gap between germline ends came to 12 bases. Germline V gene data show CDR1 as MNHNS and CDR2 as SASEGT. The CDR3 has 15 amino acids. CDR3 in DNA: TGTGCCAGCAGTGAAGGGACTCCCTCCGCCTACGAGCAGTACGTC. Amino acid sequence: CASSEGTPSAYEQYV.

This sequence joins TRBV6-1 and TRBJ1-2; D remains ambiguous. The germline gives CDR1 MNHNS, CDR2 SASEGT. The CDR3 runs to 16 residues. Trimming removed 6 bases from V and 0 bases from J, with 17 bases in between. The chain's CDR3 is CASSPAPIQANYGYTF. In nucleotides, the CDR3 is TGTGCCAGCAGCCCTGCCCCCATTCAAGCTAACTATGGCTACACCTTC.

This chain links TRBV4-1 with TRBJ2-2; possible D gene TRBD1, 5 bases. V was trimmed by 0 bases and J by 10 bases, leaving 12 bases between them. Germline V gene lookup returns CDR1 MGHRA and CDR2 YSYEKL. The CDR3 runs 14 residues. CDR3: CASSQEAPREELFF. CDR3 in DNA: TGCGCCAGCAGCCAAGAAGCGCCCAGGGAGGAGCTGTTTTTT.

The rearrangement uses TRBV4-2 and TRBJ2-3, with D hard to call. Germline V gene lookup returns CDR1 LGHNA and CDR2 YNFKEQ. The CDR3 totals 15 residues. V lost 0 bases, J lost 3 bases, and 10 bases lay in between. The DNA of the CDR3 is TGTGCCAGCAGCCAAGAAGAATGGGAAACAGATACGCAGTATTTT. Its translation is CASSQEEWETDTQYF.

The chain joins TRBV4-1 to TRBJ2-2; weak D call: TRBD1 (6 bases). The CDR3 length is 16 residues. Between the trimmed V and J ends, which lost 4 bases and 2 bases, there was a span of 14 bases. Per the germline V gene, CDR1 is MGHRA and CDR2 is YSYEKL. The CDR3 spells CASSPTSDSNTGELFF. CDR3 nucleotide sequence: TGCGCCAGCAGCCCTACCTCGGACAGCAACACCGGGGAGCTGTTTTTT.

The V gene is TRBV7-9, the J gene TRBJ2-5; TRBD1 is a possible D gene (6 bases). Trimming left V 3 bases short and J 5 bases short, with 19 bases between. Germline loops: CDR1 SEHNR, CDR2 FQNEAQ (reference sequence). CDR3 length equals 16 residues. The chain's CDR3 is CASSFSGQTIGETQYF. CDR3 DNA: TGTGCCAGCAGCTTTAGTGGACAGACGATTGGGGAGACCCAGTACTTC.

In this sample, this clonotype turned up once. The chain employs TRBV30 and TRBJ2-2; unclear D gene. The germline CDR1 and CDR2 sequences are GTSNPN and SVGIG (reference sequence). Trimming pared 2 bases from V and 1 base from J, leaving 5 bases between. This CDR3 region has 13 residues. CDR3 in amino acids: CAWSMVNTGELFF. CDR3 DNA sequence: TGTGCCTGGAGTATGGTGAACACCGGGGAGCTGTTTTTT.

V is TRBV27 and J is TRBJ2-7; either TRBD1 or TRBD2 may supply D (7 bases each). Trimming stripped 4 bases from V and 5 bases from J, with 15 bases between. This CDR3 comprises 14 residues. Germline V gives CDR1 MNHEY, CDR2 SMNVEV (reference sequence). DNA of the CDR3: TGTGCCAGCAGTTATACCAGGGGGGGCAACGAGCAGTACTTC. Its protein is CASSYTRGGNEQYF.

This clonotype was found a few times. The germline gene is not matched at one end of the junction; a read error may be the cause. The chain employs TRBV7-2 and TRBJ2-5, with TRBD2 matching over 10 bases. Germline loops: CDR1 SGHTA, CDR2 FQGNSA. The CDR3 has 13 residues. CDR3 region: CASSLAGVETQYF. The CDR3 DNA is TGTGCCAGCAGCCTAGCGGGAGTTGAGACCCAGTACTTC.

The rearrangement uses TRBV28 and TRBJ2-7; 8 positions agree with TRBD2. V gave up 6 bases and J gave up 5 bases; unmatched junction bases: 9. The CDR3 is 14 residues long. The germline gives CDR1 MDHEN, CDR2 SYDVKM. The CDR3 nucleotides are TGTGCCAGCAGCCTGACGGGGGGGCACAACGAGCAGTACTTC. Translation: CASSLTGGHNEQYF.

V and J are TRBV9 and TRBJ1-2, with D possibly TRBD1 on 6 matching bases. The CDR3 length is 15 residues. V lost 7 bases and J 0 bases, leaving 16 bases between the germline ends. CDR1 and CDR2 from the germline V gene are SGDLS and YYNGEE. CDR3 coding DNA: TGTGCCAGCGGAACCAGCAGGGGAGCTAACTATGGCTACACCTTC. Residues: CASGTSRGANYGYTF.

The chain uses TRBV5-8 and TRBJ1-4; D is uncertain. CDR1 and CDR2 (germline): SGHTS, YDEGEE. This CDR3 is built from 17 residues. The ends were cut back, 1 base at V and 5 bases at J, with 18 bases in the middle. CDR3 in DNA: TGTGCCAGCAGCTTGTCTTGGAAGAGGAGGTGGAATGAAAAACTGTTTTTT. This gives the protein CASSLSWKRRWNEKLFF.

The rearrangement uses TRBV6-2 or TRBV6-3 and TRBJ2-7, with 8 positions matching TRBD1. The CDR3 has 16 residues. Losses at the gene ends were 6 bases for V and 4 bases for J; bases not matched to a gene: 14. CDR1 is MNHEY, CDR2 SVGEGT, per germline. CDR3: CASSDDRGTGAYEQYV. CDR3 nucleotide sequence: TGTGCCAGCAGCGACGACCGAGGGACAGGTGCTTACGAGCAGTACGTC.

This clonotype was found once. The rearrangement joins TRBV19 to TRBJ1-5, with a weak D call TRBD1 (6 bases). Germline V gene sequence: CDR1 LNHDA, CDR2 SQIVND (reference sequence). The ends were cut back, 5 bases at V and 5 bases at J, with 19 bases in the middle. The CDR3 is 16 amino acids. The CDR3 DNA is TGTGCCAGTAGTTCTTCGTTCCGGGACATAGATCAGCCCCAGCATTTT. The encoded protein is CASSSSFRDIDQPQHF.

The chain uses TRBV29-1 and TRBJ2-5, with D perhaps matching TRBD2 (6 bases). CDR3 size: 12 residues. Germline values: CDR1 SQVTM, CDR2 ANQGSEA. V lost 7 bases, J lost 3 bases, and 12 bases lay in between. CDR3 residues: CSARGEEETQYF. CDR3 bases: TGCAGCGCCCGAGGGGAGGAAGAGACCCAGTACTTC.

The J gene is TRBJ2-1, the V gene TRBV7-9; the D is unclear. This CDR3 is 13 amino acids long. CDR1 SEHNR and CDR2 FQNEAQ come from the germline V gene (reference sequence). The V gene lost 4 bases and the J gene lost 0 bases, with 4 bases spanning the gap. In DNA, the CDR3 is TGTGCCAGCAGCTCAACCTCCTACAATGAGCAGTTCTTC. It translates to CASSSTSYNEQFF.

This chain uses TRBV12-3 or TRBV12-4 with TRBJ2-2; no reliable D call. There are 15 residues in the CDR3. V gave up 3 bases and J gave up 4 bases, with 12 bases separating them. The CDR3 protein is CASSLSAEPTGELFF. In DNA, the CDR3 is TGTGCCAGCAGTTTGTCGGCAGAACCCACCGGGGAGCTGTTTTTT.

The chain is built from TRBV19 and TRBJ1-1, with 7 bases fitting TRBD1. Germline assignment: CDR1 LNHDA and CDR2 SQIVND (reference sequence). V lost 6 bases and J lost 4; bases outside the gene matches: 8. The CDR3 sequence is 14 residues long. The CDR3 DNA is TGTGCCAGTAGGATCTCATCAGGGGGCACTGAAGCTTTCTTT. Translating gives CASRISSGGTEAFF.

The gene calls are TRBV12-3 or TRBV12-4 and TRBJ2-4; 15 positions agree with TRBD2. The CDR3 is 18 amino acids. Germline trimming cut 5 bases from V and 0 bases from J; bases unmatched to any gene: 5. The chain's CDR3 is CASSLSGLAGGAKNIQYF. The DNA of the CDR3 is TGTGCCAGCAGTCTATCGGGACTAGCGGGGGGAGCCAAAAACATTCAGTACTTC.

V is TRBV28 and J is TRBJ1-1; TRBD1 agrees at 9 bases. There are 13 residues in the CDR3. The ends lost 11 bases at V and 1 base at J; junction bases unmatched: 5. CDR1 is MDHEN and CDR2 is SYDVKM in the germline V gene. CDR3 residues: CAGRQGGNTEAFF. The DNA for the CDR3 is TGTGCCGGTCGACAGGGGGGGAACACTGAAGCTTTCTTT.

This sequence joins TRBV6-5 and TRBJ2-7, with D unclear. Germline V gene sequence: CDR1 MNHEY, CDR2 SVGAGI. This CDR3 comprises 15 residues. Trimming removed 0 bases at V and 3 bases at J, with 12 bases between. The CDR3 here is CASSYSNSPYYEQYV. CDR3 DNA sequence: TGTGCCAGCAGTTACTCGAATTCCCCGTACTACGAGCAGTACGTC.

The chain uses TRBV7-2 and TRBJ2-5, with 11 bases that match TRBD2. V was clipped by 1 base and J by 5 bases; unmatched bases: 6. Germline CDR1 reads SGHTA; CDR2 reads FQGNSA. The CDR3 totals 16 residues. The CDR3 DNA reads as TGTGCCAGCAGCTTAGTAGCGGGGGGGCCGGAGGAGACCCAGTACTTC. It yields the protein CASSLVAGGPEETQYF. Together with reference TRBV7-2 and TRBJ2-5, the CDR3 gives the full variable domain: GAGVSQSPSNKVTEKGKDVELRCDPISGHTALYWYRQSLGQGLEFLIYFQGNSAPDKSGLPSDRFSAERTGGSVSTLTIQRTQQEDSAVYLCASSLVAGGPEETQYFGPGTRLLVL.

The sample holds a few counts of this clonotype. The chain links TRBV3-1 to TRBJ2-1, with 15 positions matching TRBD2. Germline values: CDR1 LGHDT, CDR2 YNNKEL (reference sequence). With V trimmed by 4 bases and J by 8 bases, 3 bases remained unmatched. The CDR3 totals 15 residues. CDR3 in amino acids: CASSPGLAGGDEQFF. CDR3 bases: TGTGCCAGCAGCCCGGGACTAGCGGGAGGCGATGAGCAGTTCTTC.

This clonotype was observed a handful of times. This chain links TRBV7-2 with TRBJ1-1, with D tentatively TRBD1 (5 bases). The CDR3 has 15 residues. The germline V and J ends were trimmed by 5 bases and 6 bases, with 19 bases remaining between them. CDR1 is SGHTA and CDR2 is FQGNSA in the germline V gene. CDR3 DNA sequence: TGTGCCAGCAGCCAACTTCGGGGAGGGGATGCTGAAGCTTTCTTT. As protein: CASSQLRGGDAEAFF.

A single count supports this clonotype. V and J are TRBV6-1 and TRBJ2-1, with D possibly matching TRBD1 (5 bases). The CDR3 spans 15 residues. Trimming took 4 bases from V and 0 from J, leaving 10 bases between them. Germline CDR1 is MNHNS and CDR2 is SASEGT. This CDR3 is CASSGPQGSYNEQFF. DNA for the CDR3: TGTGCCAGCAGTGGACCCCAGGGCTCCTACAATGAGCAGTTCTTC.

The gene calls are TRBV5-8 and TRBJ1-5; the match to TRBD1 covers 7 bases. This CDR3 is 15 amino acids long. The germline gives CDR1 SGHTS, CDR2 YDEGEE. Losses at the gene ends were 4 bases for V and 4 bases for J; bases not matched to a gene: 8. The CDR3 here is CASSGTERYNQPQHF. The CDR3 DNA is TGTGCCAGCAGCGGGACAGAGCGTTATAATCAGCCCCAGCATTTT. The full variable domain, rest sourced from reference TRBV5-8 and TRBJ1-5, is EAGVTQSPTHLIKTRGQQATLRCSPISGHTSVYWYQQALGLGLQFLLWYDEGEERNRGNFPPRFSGRQFPNYSSELNVNALELEDSALYLCASSGTERYNQPQHFGDGTRLSIL.

The chain recombines TRBV7-8 with TRBJ2-1; 8 nucleotides agree with TRBD1. V lost 5 bases, J lost 6 bases, and 12 bases stayed unmatched. The CDR3 runs 16 residues. The germline V gene has CDR1 SGHVS and CDR2 FQNEAQ. The CDR3 coding sequence is TGTGCCAGCAGCCCAAGGGGGGCAGGGGGCCTCAATGAGCAGTTCTTC. This translates into CASSPRGAGGLNEQFF.